The 18 T cell receptor beta chains reported below all come from one sample, sequenced in a study of blood T cell repertoires in COVID-19 (dated by TCRdb to 2018 to 2021). The method behind the library was the immunoSEQ multiplex PCR assay. In TCRdb, the immuneACCESS table is reduced to in-frame sequences with V and J assigned. These tables do not hold every clone; where another copy was compared, an unresolved V gene accounts for under half, and the others remain unexplained. Present in this sample are 95,000 to 150,000 clones, about 83% of which were seen just once. Clones ranked in the top ten supply approximately 12% of the sample. Sample: peripheral blood. The receptors were gathered from a man in his fifties or sixties with acute or convalescent COVID-19.

The chain has TRBV28 and TRBJ1-1, with D tentatively TRBD1 (6 bases). With 4 bases removed from V and 3 bases from J, the gap between germline ends came to 15 bases. The CDR3 runs 15 residues. CDR1 is MDHEN, CDR2 SYDVKM, per germline. CDR3 loop: CASSSYTGWDTEAFF. In DNA, the CDR3 is TGTGCCAGCAGTTCCTATACAGGGTGGGACACTGAAGCTTTCTTT.

The chain couples TRBV28 to TRBJ2-7; 14 bases fit TRBD2. In germline, CDR1 is MDHEN, CDR2 SYDVKM. This CDR3 spans 18 amino acids. Trimming took 6 bases from V and 4 from J; bases not matched to a gene: 14. Written as DNA, the CDR3 is TGTGCCAGCAGCTCCGGGACTAGCGGGAGAAGGTGGGCGTACGAGCAGTACTTC. Translated, it gives CASSSGTSGRRWAYEQYF.

The V and J genes are TRBV28 and TRBJ1-1; a possible D gene is TRBD1 (5 bases). V lost 3 bases and J lost 11, with 16 bases in between. The germline V gene encodes CDR1 MDHEN and CDR2 SYDVKM. The CDR3 covers 13 residues. Here the CDR3 reads CASSLRGGLAAFF. CDR3 DNA sequence: TGTGCCAGCAGTTTGCGGGGCGGCCTAGCCGCTTTCTTT. Filled out from reference TRBV28 and TRBJ1-1, the complete variable domain reads DVKVTQSSRYLVKRTGEKVFLECVQDMDHENMFWYRQDPGLGLRLIYFSYDVKMKEKGDIPEGYSVSREKKERFSLILESASTNQTSMYLCASSLRGGLAAFFGQGTRLTVV.

Only a few counts were recorded for this clone. The genes are TRBV9 and TRBJ2-7, with TRBD2 matching over 9 bases. Germline values: CDR1 SGDLS, CDR2 YYNGEE. V dropped 3 bases and J dropped 6; count of bases not matched to a gene: 10. The CDR3 contains 15 residues. The CDR3 protein is CASSEVGIAGVEQYF. The CDR3 DNA is TGTGCCAGCAGCGAGGTCGGGATAGCGGGAGTCGAGCAGTACTTC.

This chain links TRBV28 with TRBJ2-1; 9 bases fit TRBD1. This CDR3 region has 16 residues. Germline V gives CDR1 MDHEN, CDR2 SYDVKM. V shed 2 bases, J shed 7 bases, and the junction held 9 bases outside the gene matches. In DNA, the CDR3 is TGTGCCAGCAGTTTACGGCCGGGACAGGGTGGGAATGAGCAGTTCTTC. Its translation is CASSLRPGQGGNEQFF.

The chain recombines TRBV6-6 with TRBJ1-2; 9 positions agree with TRBD1. This CDR3 contains 15 residues. Germline CDR1 reads MNHNY; CDR2 reads SVGAGI (reference sequence). V shed 0 bases, J shed 7 bases, and the junction held 6 bases outside the gene matches. CDR3 protein: CASSYSGGQGGGYTF. CDR3 DNA: TGTGCCAGCAGTTACTCGGGGGGACAGGGAGGTGGCTACACCTTC.

The chain recombines TRBV11-2 with TRBJ1-2; TRBD1 matches 11 bases. With V trimmed by 5 bases and J by 8 bases, 7 bases remained unmatched. CDR1 and CDR2 from the germline V gene are SGHAT and FQNNGV. The CDR3 is made up of 14 amino acids. The CDR3 nucleotides are TGTGCCAGCAGCCCGCGGACAGGGGGCCGGGGCTACACCTTC. This gives the protein CASSPRTGGRGYTF. The whole variable domain, filled in from reference TRBV11-2 and TRBJ1-2, reads EAGVAQSPRYKIIEKRQSVAFWCNPISGHATLYWYQQILGQGPKLLIQFQNNGVVDDSQLPKDRFSAERLKGVDSTLKIQPAKLEDSAVYLCASSPRTGGRGYTFGSGTRLTVV.

This sequence joins TRBV10-3 and TRBJ2-3, with D tentatively TRBD2 (6 bases). The CDR3 totals 19 residues. The V gene's germline CDR1 is ENHRY and CDR2 SYGVKD. Trimming stripped 2 bases from V and 2 bases from J, with 23 bases between. The CDR3 sequence: CAISEARGRKKDNTDTQYF. The DNA for the CDR3 is TGTGCCATCAGTGAGGCCCGGGGGAGAAAGAAGGACAACACAGATACGCAGTATTTT.

The V and J genes are TRBV5-8 and TRBJ1-5, with D possibly being TRBD1 (5 bases). Trimming stripped 4 bases from V and 4 bases from J, with 15 bases between. This CDR3 contains 15 residues. In germline, CDR1 is SGHTS, CDR2 YDEGEE. The CDR3 DNA is TGTGCCAGCAGCACTCCGGGACTTATGAATCAGCCCCAGCATTTT. This sequence encodes CASSTPGLMNQPQHF.

CDR3 nucleotide sequence: TGTGCCAGCAGCCAAGAATATCACCTTACTAGCACAGATACGCAGTATTTT. This codes for CASSQEYHLTSTDTQYF. The genes are TRBV3-1 (or the pseudogene TRBV3-2) and TRBJ2-3, with unresolved D. V gave up 0 bases and J gave up 0 bases, with 13 bases separating them. Germline CDR1 and CDR2: LGHDT and YNNKEL (reference sequence). The length of the CDR3 is 17 residues.

The chain is built from TRBV6-5 and TRBJ1-1, with TRBD1 identical over 8 bases. With V trimmed by 7 bases and J by 1 base, 5 bases remained unmatched. Germline loops: CDR1 MNHEY, CDR2 SVGAGI. This CDR3 region has 14 residues. The CDR3 sequence: CASTMTGANTEAFF. CDR3 nucleotides: TGTGCCAGCACCATGACAGGGGCGAACACTGAAGCTTTCTTT.

The V and J genes are TRBV6-5 and TRBJ2-2; D unresolved. Germline V gene sequence: CDR1 MNHEY, CDR2 SVGAGI. CDR3 length: 12 amino acids. V dropped 6 bases and J dropped 5 bases, with 7 bases sitting between them. For the CDR3, the DNA is TGTGCCAGCAGGTGGCAGACCGGGGAGCTGTTTTTT. Amino acid sequence: CASRWQTGELFF.

This chain joins TRBV5-1 and TRBJ2-3, with 8 bases fitting TRBD2. V lost 2 bases and J lost 10; bases outside the gene matches: 12. Germline lookup yields CDR1 SGHRS and CDR2 YFSETQ. This CDR3 is 15 amino acids long. This CDR3 is CASSFGRTSRDPQYF. As DNA, the CDR3 is TGCGCCAGCAGCTTTGGACGGACTAGCAGGGATCCGCAGTATTTT.

The J gene is TRBJ2-2, the V gene TRBV2; 11 bases fit TRBD2. Germline V gives CDR1 SNHLY, CDR2 FYNNEI. V gave up 7 bases and J gave up 5 bases; unmatched junction bases: 12. This CDR3 is 17 amino acids long. The CDR3 region has the DNA TGTGCCAGCAAGCGGACTAGCGGGTACCTAAGTACCGGGGAGCTGTTTTTT. It is translated as CASKRTSGYLSTGELFF.

The rearrangement links TRBV7-6 to TRBJ2-5; 7 nucleotides match TRBD2. The ends lost 5 bases at V and 2 bases at J; junction bases unmatched: 8. The CDR3 spans 15 residues. Germline CDR1 and CDR2: SGHVS and FNYEAQ. CDR3 nucleotide sequence: TGTGCCAGCAGCCCCCTCCCTAGCGGACAAGAGACCCAGTACTTC. Protein product: CASSPLPSGQETQYF.

V is TRBV27 and J is TRBJ1-5, with 9 nucleotides matching TRBD1. Trimming at V came to 8 bases and at J to 6 bases, leaving 14 bases not matched to a gene. The CDR3 runs 16 residues. Germline V gives CDR1 MNHEY, CDR2 SMNVEV (reference sequence). CDR3 protein: CASAWKGQGFTQPQHF. CDR3 coding DNA: TGTGCCAGCGCTTGGAAGGGACAGGGTTTTACTCAGCCCCAGCATTTT.

V gene TRBV7-2 combines with J gene TRBJ1-2; 9 nucleotides align to TRBD1. The CDR3 covers 14 residues. Losses at the gene ends were 4 bases for V and 4 bases for J; bases not matched to a gene: 4. In germline, CDR1 is SGHTA, CDR2 FQGNSA. As DNA, the CDR3 is TGTGCCAGCAGCTCAGGACAGGGGTTCTATGGCTACACCTTC. Translation: CASSSGQGFYGYTF.

V usage is TRBV18 and J usage is TRBJ2-3; TRBD1 agrees at 8 bases. J lost 2 bases, V lost 1 base, and 11 bases had no gene match. The germline V gene encodes CDR1 KGHSH and CDR2 LQKENI. The CDR3 sequence is 18 residues long. The CDR3 DNA is TGTGCCAGCTCACCACTCCAAGACAGGGGATTGGCCACAGATACGCAGTATTTT. It specifies CASSPLQDRGLATDTQYF.